This T cell receptor (beta chain) was recovered during a study of sequential checkpoint blockade in melanoma. Study-level information: First-line arms were nivolumab then ipilimumab, or the reverse, randomized 1:1. Both treatment sequences were followed by maintenance nivolumab.

The assay was immunoSEQ multiplex PCR, and TCRdb's table has in-frame clones only and misses some. The sample contains some 30,000 clones, about 86% of which appear only once. Germline CDR1 MGHRA, CDR2 YSYEKL. The CDR3 contains 15 residues. V was trimmed by 4 bases and J by 0 bases, leaving 7 bases between them. Treatment described: randomized to nivolumab then ipilimumab (arm A) or the reverse (arm B). No patient had prior DNA-damaging chemotherapy. PBMC sorting kept live CD3+CD8+ cells without CD19 or CD56. The material was CD8+ T cells sorted from blood (inferred from file names), obtained from a patient given nivolumab and ipilimumab in sequence. This chain connects TRBV4-1 to TRBJ1-6; no definite D call. The TCR comes from a human donor with melanoma. The CDR3 DNA reads TGCGCCAGCAGCCCTCGGAGCTCCTATAATTCACCCCTCCACTTT. Encoded protein: CASSPRSSYNSPLHF.